This TCR beta chain appears in the sequencing data of a study of long-term antiretroviral therapy in people with HIV. CDR3 length: 19 residues. The J segment lost 1 base and the V segment lost 4 bases, leaving 14 bases of the junction unmatched. The germline V gene has CDR1 LNHDA and CDR2 SQIVND (reference sequence). Researchers report immunoSEQ v3.0 was run at survey level. Here immunoSEQ multiplex PCR was the method, and the copy in TCRdb shows in-frame clones only, minus some. The sample consists of roughly 16,000 clones, around four fifths of them appearing once. Sequenced here: unsorted PBMCs, sampled roughly 2.2 years before starting antiretroviral therapy. This clonotype was obtained from a man younger than 40 with HIV. The chain links TRBV19 to TRBJ2-3; 10 bases fit TRBD2. The CDR3 bases are TGTGCCAGTAGTACCAGACTAGCGGGTTCGTGGGGGGGCACAGATACGCAGTATTTT. Encoded protein: CASSTRLAGSWGGTDTQYF.